This T cell receptor beta chain was identified during a study of response to subunit inactivated influenza vaccine. This clonotype was recorded at least ten times. The CDR3 contains 14 residues. Germline lookup yields CDR1 SGHRS and CDR2 YFSETQ. V was pared by 0 bases and J by 9 bases, with 3 bases of the junction left unmatched. One entry per CDR3 protein, called by TCRdb with MiXCR from the RT-PCR reads. This sample has about 170,000 distinct CDR3 sequences, with more than 10% found just once. The sample was also linked to a second study, of T cells expressing NK-cell markers. From that paper: The TCR beta cDNA came from 5'RACE template switching with UMIs. The TCR beta repertoires originated in sorted CD3+CD56+NKG2C+, CD3+CD56+NKG2C- and CD3+CD56-NKG2C+ T cells. These same clonotypes (in a handful of donors) also led the CD3+CD56-NKG2C+ fraction.

This rearrangement joins TRBV5-1 to TRBJ2-1; TRBD2 matches 10 bases. The specimen was CD8+ T cells sorted from PBMCs, collected 12 days after vaccination. This TCR came from a man aged 50 or older who received an inactivated influenza vaccine. The CDR3 is CASSLEGLAVEQFF. DNA for the CDR3: TGCGCCAGCAGCTTGGAAGGACTAGCGGTTGAGCAGTTCTTC. The complete variable domain, with remaining parts taken from reference TRBV5-1 and TRBJ2-1, reads KAGVTQTPRYLIKTRGQQVTLSCSPISGHRSVSWYQQTPGQGLQFLFEYFSETQRNKGNFPGRFSGRQFSNSRSEMNVSTLELGDSALYLCASSLEGLAVEQFFGPGTRLTVL.